The next 31 T cell receptor beta chains were all read from a single sample in a study of cytomegalovirus exposure and HLA in healthy donors. TCRdb keeps only in-frame clones here, not all; method: immunoSEQ multiplex PCR. The sample shows over 200,000 clones, 87% of them seen only once. The material sequenced was PBMCs. These TCRs come from a woman in her late teens or twenties in good health and CMV-seropositive.

The V and J genes are TRBV27 and TRBJ2-2, with TRBD2 matching over 10 bases. The CDR3 has 13 residues. CDR1 is MNHEY, CDR2 SMNVEV, per germline (reference sequence). V dropped 8 bases and J dropped 5; count of bases not matched to a gene: 2. CDR3 loop: CASVLAGTGELFF. CDR3 nucleotide sequence: TGTGCCAGCGTACTAGCGGGAACCGGGGAGCTGTTTTTT.

The V gene is TRBV5-4, the J gene TRBJ2-2; 8 bases are a match to TRBD1. This CDR3 has 15 residues. V lost 1 base and J lost 4; bases outside the gene matches: 3. Germline V gene sequence: CDR1 SGHNT, CDR2 YYREEE (reference sequence). This CDR3 reads CASSLPTGATGELFF. CDR3 sequence (DNA): TGTGCCAGCAGCTTGCCGACAGGGGCCACCGGGGAGCTGTTTTTT.

This clone was seen only once. The chain recombines TRBV30 with TRBJ2-1, with a tentative D call TRBD2 (5 bases). Trimming left V 6 bases short and J 13 bases short, with 16 bases between. This CDR3 is built from 11 residues. Per the germline V gene, CDR1 is GTSNPN and CDR2 is SVGIG (reference sequence). CDR3 protein: CACTFGGDQFF. CDR3 in DNA: TGTGCCTGTACCTTCGGAGGTGACCAGTTCTTC.

This clone was counted a single time. V gene TRBV19 combines with J gene TRBJ2-7, with D perhaps matching TRBD1 (7 bases). The V end was cut by 4 bases, the J end by 4 bases, with 20 bases between. Per germline, CDR1 LNHDA and CDR2 SQIVND (reference sequence). The CDR3 is 16 residues long. The CDR3 reads CASSTGGQEGRYEQYF. The CDR3 DNA reads as TGTGCCAGTAGTACAGGGGGTCAGGAGGGGCGGTACGAGCAGTACTTC. The whole variable domain, filled in from reference TRBV19 and TRBJ2-7, reads DGGITQSPKYLFRKEGQNVTLSCEQNLNHDAMYWYRQDPGQGLRLIYYSQIVNDFQKGDIAEGYSVSREKKESFPLTVTSAQKNPTAFYLCASSTGGQEGRYEQYFGPGTRLTVT.

The chain employs TRBV10-2 and TRBJ1-1; TRBD1 matches at 7 bases. The CDR3 runs to 14 residues. Germline CDR1 is WSHSY and CDR2 is SAAADI. V dropped 7 bases and J dropped 1; count of bases not matched to a gene: 6. The CDR3 region has the DNA TGCGCCAGCAAAGGGGGACAGACGAACACTGAAGCTTTCTTT. As protein: CASKGGQTNTEAFF.

The V call is TRBV5-1, the J call TRBJ2-3; D unresolved. There are 15 residues in the CDR3. The V and J ends lost 0 bases and 0 bases respectively, with 8 bases between them. Germline CDR1 reads SGHRS; CDR2 reads YFSETQ. The CDR3 is CASSLDRPSTDTQYF. CDR3 bases: TGCGCCAGCAGCTTGGACAGACCAAGCACAGATACGCAGTATTTT.

A word on this clone: A much larger clone is a single base away; this may be a read error. In the same sample, other DNA sequences code for this CDR3. The genes are TRBV18 and TRBJ2-6; 7 bases are a match to TRBD1. Trimming at V came to 6 bases and at J to 1 base, leaving 9 bases not matched to a gene. In germline, CDR1 is KGHSH, CDR2 LQKENI. The CDR3 has 17 amino acids. The CDR3 DNA sequence: TGTGCCAGCTCGCCGACAGGGATAGGTTCTGGGGCCAACGTCCTGACTTTC. Translated, it gives CASSPTGIGSGANVLTF.

The chain combines TRBV13 with TRBJ2-5, with 11 bases fitting TRBD1. The V gene's germline CDR1 is PRHDT and CDR2 FYEKMQ (reference sequence). The junction had 16 bases not matched to a gene; V was cut back by 1 base and J by 0 bases. CDR3 length: 21 amino acids. CDR3 nucleotide sequence: TGTGCCAGCAGCTTAGAGGGTTTTCGGTTGAGGGACAGGGGGGACCAAGAGACCCAGTACTTC. It specifies CASSLEGFRLRDRGDQETQYF.

This clone came up once. This rearrangement joins TRBV28 to TRBJ2-7; 7 bases map to TRBD2. The junction had 3 bases not matched to a gene; V was cut back by 1 base and J by 3 bases. This CDR3 is 14 amino acids long. Germline V gene lookup returns CDR1 MDHEN and CDR2 SYDVKM. This chain's CDR3 is CASSLSGTNYEQYF. In DNA form, the CDR3 reads TGTGCCAGCAGTTTATCGGGGACTAACTACGAGCAGTACTTC.

This chain links TRBV7-2 with TRBJ1-1; tentatively, D is TRBD1 (5 bases). Germline V lookup: CDR1 SGHTA, CDR2 FQGNSA. This CDR3 has 13 amino acids. V lost 3 bases and J 1 base, leaving 6 bases between the germline ends. CDR3 DNA: TGTGCCAGCAGCTTTCAGGGGAACACTGAAGCTTTCTTT. Protein sequence: CASSFQGNTEAFF.

The J gene is TRBJ2-1, the V gene TRBV7-9; 7 bases are a match to TRBD2. Germline-derived CDR1 and CDR2 are SEHNR and FQNEAQ (reference sequence). Trimming at V came to 5 bases and at J to 1 base, leaving 11 bases not matched to a gene. This CDR3 is 17 amino acids long. CDR3 sequence: CASSRSGKGGSYNEQFF. Written as DNA, the CDR3 is TGTGCCAGCAGCCGAAGCGGGAAGGGCGGGTCCTACAATGAGCAGTTCTTC.

CDR3 loop: CASSLRIQREYGEQYF. The CDR3 DNA is TGTGCCAGCAGCTTGAGAATTCAGCGGGAGTACGGTGAGCAGTACTTC. This rearrangement joins TRBV7-8 to TRBJ2-7, with 8 bases that match TRBD2. The CDR3 covers 16 residues. Germline trimming cut 3 bases from V and 7 bases from J; bases unmatched to any gene: 14. Germline CDR1 is SGHVS and CDR2 is FQNEAQ. The complete variable domain, with remaining parts taken from reference TRBV7-8 and TRBJ2-7, reads GAGVSQSPRYKVAKRGQDVALRCDPISGHVSLFWYQQALGQGPEFLTYFQNEAQLDKSGLPSDRFFAERPEGSVSTLKIQRTQQEDSAVYLCASSLRIQREYGEQYFGPGTRLTVT.

The rearrangement links TRBV10-3 to TRBJ1-4; no clear D. Germline V gene sequence: CDR1 ENHRY, CDR2 SYGVKD. The CDR3 has 13 residues. The ends were cut back, 11 bases at V and 0 bases at J, with 10 bases in the middle. The chain's CDR3 is CAAHRSTNEKLFF. As DNA, the CDR3 is TGTGCCGCACACAGATCAACTAATGAAAAACTGTTTTTT.

V usage is TRBV28 and J usage is TRBJ1-2, with TRBD1 matching over 12 bases. The CDR3 covers 13 residues. V lost 3 bases and J lost 8; bases outside the gene matches: 1. Germline assignment: CDR1 MDHEN and CDR2 SYDVKM. The CDR3 nucleotides are TGTGCCAGCAGTTTTGGGACAGGGGGCGGCTACACCTTC. Protein product: CASSFGTGGGYTF.

J is TRBJ1-1 and V is TRBV5-1, with 8 bases lining up with TRBD1. V gave up 1 base and J gave up 5 bases; unmatched junction bases: 4. The V gene's germline CDR1 is SGHRS and CDR2 YFSETQ. The CDR3 is 14 residues long. The CDR3 DNA sequence: TGCGCCAGCAGCTTGCAGGGGGCTGGAACTGAAGCTTTCTTT. Its translation: CASSLQGAGTEAFF.

The DNA of the CDR3 is TGTGCCAGCAGTTACAGGCAGGGTAACGAAAAACTGTTTTTT. Residues: CASSYRQGNEKLFF. This chain links TRBV6-6 with TRBJ1-4; a possible D gene is TRBD1 (5 bases). CDR1 and CDR2 (germline): MNHNY, SVGAGI (reference sequence). This CDR3 contains 14 residues. V lost 2 bases and J lost 8, with 12 bases in between.

About this clone itself: Additional DNA sequences in this sample encode the identical CDR3. CDR3: CAWRLTGNTEAFF. In DNA form, the CDR3 reads TGTGCCTGGAGGCTGACAGGTAACACTGAAGCTTTCTTT. This chain uses TRBV30 with TRBJ1-1, with D tentatively TRBD1 (6 bases). Germline CDR1 is GTSNPN and CDR2 is SVGIG (reference sequence). This CDR3 has 13 residues. Trimming removed 3 bases at V and 2 bases at J, with 10 bases between.

The chain couples TRBV27 to TRBJ1-5; D possibly corresponds to TRBD1 (6 bases). This CDR3 has 14 residues. Trimming shortened V by 8 bases and J by 3 bases, and 14 bases separated the two germline ends. CDR1 is MNHEY and CDR2 is SMNVEV in the germline V gene (reference sequence). In DNA form, the CDR3 reads TGTGCCAGCCCGACCCGGGACACCAATCAGCCCCAGCATTTT. Translation: CASPTRDTNQPQHF.

The chain couples TRBV9 to TRBJ1-2; D is unresolved. V was cut by 4 bases and J by 1 base, with 8 bases left in between. CDR1 and CDR2 from the germline V gene are SGDLS and YYNGEE. The length of the CDR3 is 13 residues. CDR3 nucleotides: TGTGCCAGCAGCACAACAGTTAACTATGGCTACACCTTC. Translation gives CASSTTVNYGYTF. Full variable domain (remainder filled in from reference TRBV9 and TRBJ1-2): DSGVTQTPKHLITATGQRVTLRCSPRSGDLSVYWYQQSLDQGLQFLIQYYNGEERAKGNILERFSAQQFPDLHSELNLSSLELGDSALYFCASSTTVNYGYTFGSGTRLTVV.

The rearrangement links TRBV2 to TRBJ1-1; D is unresolved. V was pared by 4 bases and J by 0 bases, with 9 bases between. This CDR3 spans 14 amino acids. Germline lookup yields CDR1 SNHLY and CDR2 FYNNEI. The DNA of the CDR3 is TGTGCCAGCAGTGTTGAGGCGCTGAACACTGAAGCTTTCTTT. Translation gives CASSVEALNTEAFF.

This clone has just one count. The V call is TRBV6-4, the J call TRBJ2-7, with TRBD1 matching over 8 bases. V lost 6 bases to trimming and J lost 7 bases; unmatched junction nucleotides: 11. CDR1 and CDR2 from the germline V gene are MRHNA and SNTAGT. This CDR3 is 14 amino acids long. The CDR3 DNA reads TGTGCCAGCAGGCAGGGGGCGCAACGACCGGAGCAGTACTTC. This sequence encodes CASRQGAQRPEQYF.

The V and J genes are TRBV28 and TRBJ1-5; possibly TRBD1 for D (6 bases). This CDR3 contains 17 residues. Germline V gene lookup returns CDR1 MDHEN and CDR2 SYDVKM. V dropped 3 bases and J dropped 4 bases, with 19 bases sitting between them. CDR3 in amino acids: CASSFSTGIEWNQPQHF. The CDR3 nucleotides are TGTGCCAGCAGTTTTTCCACAGGGATTGAGTGGAATCAGCCCCAGCATTTT.

The chain joins TRBV4-1 to TRBJ2-5; the D gene is possibly TRBD2 (6 bases). The CDR3 runs 14 residues. The V end lost 1 base, the J end lost 0 bases, and 6 bases lay between the germline ends. Germline assignment: CDR1 MGHRA and CDR2 YSYEKL. CDR3 in DNA: TGCGCCAGCAGCCAAGGGACTAACCAAGAGACCCAGTACTTC. It is translated as CASSQGTNQETQYF.

The chain combines TRBV19 with TRBJ2-1, with 9 bases aligning to TRBD2. There are 17 residues in the CDR3. The V gene end was trimmed by 10 bases and the J gene end by 0 bases; junction bases not matched to a gene: 13. Germline V gene sequence: CDR1 LNHDA, CDR2 SQIVND (reference sequence). DNA of the CDR3: TGTGCCACCCTTGGAGTTGGCGGGAGGGCCTCCTACAATGAGCAGTTCTTC. Its translation is CATLGVGGRASYNEQFF.

The chain is built from TRBV29-1 and TRBJ2-3; 9 bases are a match to TRBD2. The CDR3 totals 17 residues. CDR1 is SQVTM and CDR2 is ANQGSEA in the germline V gene. Losses at the gene ends were 4 bases for V and 3 bases for J; bases not matched to a gene: 14. The CDR3 nucleotides are TGCAGCGTTGGACCTCGGGGGGCGGGAGGGCGGACAGATACGCAGTATTTT. Amino acids: CSVGPRGAGGRTDTQYF.

The genes are TRBV28 and TRBJ2-7, with D possibly being TRBD2 (5 bases). The CDR3 spans 13 residues. CDR1 is MDHEN, CDR2 SYDVKM, per germline. Between the trimmed V and J ends, which lost 3 bases and 7 bases, there was a span of 13 bases. Here the CDR3 reads CASSFEDPGEQYF. Here the CDR3 DNA reads TGTGCCAGCAGTTTTGAGGACCCGGGGGAGCAGTACTTC.

This chain joins TRBV2 and TRBJ2-7; TRBD1 matches at 10 bases. The CDR3 totals 20 residues. The germline CDR1 and CDR2 sequences are SNHLY and FYNNEI. With V trimmed by 0 bases and J by 0 bases, 14 bases remained unmatched. The CDR3 DNA follows: TGTGCCAGCAGTGAAGCCGGACAGGGGGGATCTTATGGGTTCTCCTACGAGCAGTACTTC. Its protein product is CASSEAGQGGSYGFSYEQYF.

V and J are TRBV30 and TRBJ2-4; 8 bases match TRBD2. The V gene end was trimmed by 2 bases and the J gene end by 0 bases; junction bases not matched to a gene: 6. This CDR3 has 16 residues. The germline V gene encodes CDR1 GTSNPN and CDR2 SVGIG (reference sequence). CDR3 bases: TGTGCCTGGAGTCCTTTAAGCGGGAGAGCCAAAAACATTCAGTACTTC. As protein: CAWSPLSGRAKNIQYF.

V is TRBV14 and J is TRBJ2-1, with a weak D call TRBD1 (6 bases). From germline, CDR1 is SGHDN and CDR2 FVKESK. Trimming removed 0 bases from V and 2 bases from J, with 11 bases in between. The CDR3 covers 16 residues. The CDR3: CASSQETGTPYNEQFF. The CDR3 coding sequence is TGTGCCAGCAGCCAAGAAACCGGGACACCCTACAATGAGCAGTTCTTC.

The genes are TRBV5-6 and TRBJ2-2, with D perhaps TRBD2 (6 bases). V was cut by 1 base and J by 4 bases, with 20 bases left in between. CDR1 SGHDT and CDR2 YYEEEE come from the germline V gene. The CDR3 covers 18 residues. The DNA for the CDR3 is TGTGCCAGCAGCTTGCGACTAGGACTCGTAAAGGGCACCGGGGAGCTGTTTTTT. Translated, it gives CASSLRLGLVKGTGELFF.

This chain uses TRBV5-1 with TRBJ1-3, with TRBD1 as a possible D gene (5 bases). Germline V gene data show CDR1 as SGHRS and CDR2 as YFSETQ. V gave up 4 bases and J gave up 1 base, with 6 bases separating them. The CDR3 is 13 residues long. CDR3 bases: TGCGCCAGCAGCAGGGGTTCTGGAAACACCATATATTTT. Translating gives CASSRGSGNTIYF. Based on the CDR3 plus reference TRBV5-1 and TRBJ1-3, the full variable domain is KAGVTQTPRYLIKTRGQQVTLSCSPISGHRSVSWYQQTPGQGLQFLFEYFSETQRNKGNFPGRFSGRQFSNSRSEMNVSTLELGDSALYLCASSRGSGNTIYFGEGSWLTVV.